This section outlines one TCR beta chain sequence together with its context. Antigen: not known. Repertoires were generated with immunoSEQ multiplex PCR, while TCRdb's copy carries only in-frame clones and drops some. The sample gives 95,000 to 150,000 clones, roughly 90% of which show up once; around 9.4% is in the top ten. CDR3 length: 14 amino acids. The germline CDR1 and CDR2 sequences are SEHNR and FQNEAQ (reference sequence). The V and J ends lost 5 bases and 3 bases respectively, with 12 bases between them. This sample is part of a study of T cell responses to AZD1222 COVID-19 vaccine. Points from the study as a whole: Donors, mostly white British, included more females; clonal diversity was possibly underestimated. Among spike-specific TCRs, nearly half reportedly target unmutated variant regions.

This chain uses TRBV7-9 with TRBJ2-3; D possibly matches TRBD1 or TRBD2 (6 bases each). The sequenced sample was peripheral blood, obtained on day 0 of AZD1222 vaccination. This clonotype originated in an adult in good health. The CDR3 nucleotides are TGTGCCAGCAGCCTAGGGGGGCCAACAGATACGCAGTATTTT. Residues: CASSLGGPTDTQYF.